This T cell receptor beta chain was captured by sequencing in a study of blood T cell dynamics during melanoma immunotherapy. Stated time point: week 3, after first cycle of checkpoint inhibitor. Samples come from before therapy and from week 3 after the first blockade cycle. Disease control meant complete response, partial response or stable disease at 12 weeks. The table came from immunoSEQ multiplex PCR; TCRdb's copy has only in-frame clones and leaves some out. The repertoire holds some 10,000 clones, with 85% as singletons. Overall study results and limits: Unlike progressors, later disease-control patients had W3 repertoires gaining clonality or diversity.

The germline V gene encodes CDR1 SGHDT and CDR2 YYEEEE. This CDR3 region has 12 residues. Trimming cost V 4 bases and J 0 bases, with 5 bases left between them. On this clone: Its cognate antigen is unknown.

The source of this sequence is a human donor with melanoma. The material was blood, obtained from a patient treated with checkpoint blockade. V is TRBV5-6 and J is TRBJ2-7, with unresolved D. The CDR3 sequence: CASSQISYEQYF. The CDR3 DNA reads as TGTGCCAGCAGCCAGATCTCCTACGAGCAGTACTTC.